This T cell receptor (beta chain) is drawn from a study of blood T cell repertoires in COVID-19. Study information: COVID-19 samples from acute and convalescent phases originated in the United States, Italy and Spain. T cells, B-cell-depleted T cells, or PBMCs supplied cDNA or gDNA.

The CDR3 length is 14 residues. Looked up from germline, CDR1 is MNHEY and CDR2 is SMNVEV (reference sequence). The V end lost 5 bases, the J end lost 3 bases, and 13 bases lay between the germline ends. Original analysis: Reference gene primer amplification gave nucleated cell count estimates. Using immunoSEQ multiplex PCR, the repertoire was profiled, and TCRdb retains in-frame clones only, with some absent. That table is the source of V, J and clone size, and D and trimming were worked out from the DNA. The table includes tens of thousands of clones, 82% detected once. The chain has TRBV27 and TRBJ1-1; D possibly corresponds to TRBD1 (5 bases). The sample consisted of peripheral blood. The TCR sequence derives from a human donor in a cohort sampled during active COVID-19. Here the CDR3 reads CASSLSNRYTEAFF. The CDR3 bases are TGTGCCAGCAGTCTCTCAAACAGGTACACTGAAGCTTTCTTT.